These 16 T cell receptor beta chains were sequenced from one sample in a study of T cell responses to AZD1222 COVID-19 vaccine. Only in-frame clones appear in the TCRdb table, and some are missing; sequencing was by immunoSEQ multiplex PCR. This table holds under 200,000 clones, roughly nine tenths found once. The source was peripheral blood, collected on day 0 of AZD1222 vaccination. Receptors originate from an adult in good health.

The chain combines TRBV10-1 with TRBJ1-1, with D hard to call. V was shortened by 6 bases and J by 4 bases, with 12 bases between the two germline ends. From germline, CDR1 is WNHNN and CDR2 SYGVQD (reference sequence). There are 13 residues in the CDR3. The CDR3 region has the DNA TGCGCCAGCAGGAGTAGTATAAGCACTGAAGCTTTCTTT. This translates into CASRSSISTEAFF.

The V call is TRBV7-2, the J call TRBJ1-1; D gene uncertain. V was shortened by 0 bases and J by 2 bases, with 7 bases between the two germline ends. Per the germline V gene, CDR1 is SGHTA and CDR2 is FQGNSA. There are 14 residues in the CDR3. The CDR3 DNA is TGTGCCAGCAGCTTAGCGAGGGAAAACACTGAAGCTTTCTTT. Protein: CASSLARENTEAFF.

This clone was detected only once. The V gene is TRBV29-1, the J gene TRBJ1-1; D perhaps matches TRBD1 (5 bases). Per germline, CDR1 SQVTM and CDR2 ANQGSEA. This CDR3 has 11 amino acids. Trimming took off 5 bases at V and 3 bases at J, with 7 bases between the two ends. This chain's CDR3 is CSVQGDTEAFF. The CDR3 coding sequence is TGCAGCGTTCAGGGAGACACTGAAGCTTTCTTT.

The V and J genes are TRBV27 and TRBJ2-3; the D gene is possibly TRBD1 (6 bases). The CDR3 has 15 residues. Germline lookup yields CDR1 MNHEY and CDR2 SMNVEV (reference sequence). V was cut by 6 bases and J by 1 base, with 14 bases left in between. CDR3: CASSPRTERTDTQYF. The DNA of the CDR3 is TGTGCCAGCAGCCCCCGGACAGAACGCACAGATACGCAGTATTTT.

V usage is TRBV30 and J usage is TRBJ1-1, with D possibly TRBD1 on 6 matching bases. This CDR3 contains 16 residues. Trimming cost V 1 base and J 5 bases, with 20 bases left between them. Germline CDR1 is GTSNPN and CDR2 is SVGIG (reference sequence). The CDR3 here is CAWSENLGTGITEAFF. DNA for the CDR3: TGTGCCTGGAGTGAAAACTTAGGCACAGGGATAACTGAAGCTTTCTTT.

The genes are TRBV11-2 and TRBJ2-4; D ambiguous. V was trimmed by 0 bases and J by 7 bases, leaving 4 bases between them. Germline V gene data show CDR1 as SGHAT and CDR2 as FQNNGV. The CDR3 has 12 residues. The CDR3 is CASSLDRNIQYF. CDR3 in DNA: TGTGCCAGCAGCTTAGACCGTAACATTCAGTACTTC.

CDR3 in DNA: TGTGCCAGCAGCTCCAGCGGGAGAACCTACAATGAGCAGTTCTTC. Translation: CASSSSGRTYNEQFF. The chain links TRBV27 to TRBJ2-1, with 8 bases fitting TRBD2. The germline gives CDR1 MNHEY, CDR2 SMNVEV (reference sequence). The CDR3 covers 15 residues. Trimming cost V 6 bases and J 2 bases; bases outside gene matches: 6.

The J gene is TRBJ2-7, the V gene TRBV19; D ambiguous. Germline CDR1 LNHDA, CDR2 SQIVND (reference sequence). Trimming left V 3 bases short and J 4 bases short, with 4 bases between. This CDR3 contains 11 residues. CDR3 nucleotide sequence: TGTGCCAGTAGTATGGGTTACGAGCAGTACTTC. Translation: CASSMGYEQYF.

V gene TRBV28 combines with J gene TRBJ2-2; TRBD1 agrees at 8 bases. The CDR3 is 17 amino acids. Germline CDR1 and CDR2: MDHEN and SYDVKM. J lost 1 base, V lost 4 bases, and 8 bases had no gene match. The CDR3 region has the DNA TGTGCCAGCAGTTCCCTGGACAGGGTTTGGAACACCGGGGAGCTGTTTTTT. It encodes CASSSLDRVWNTGELFF.

The chain employs TRBV19 and TRBJ1-2; 12 nucleotides match TRBD1. Germline V lookup: CDR1 LNHDA, CDR2 SQIVND (reference sequence). J gave up 8 bases and V 7 bases, and 8 bases lay outside the gene matches. The CDR3 is 14 amino acids. The CDR3: CASTRDRGQGGYTF. The CDR3 bases are TGTGCCAGTACCAGGGACAGGGGGCAAGGAGGCTACACCTTC.

The chain uses TRBV12-5 and TRBJ1-1; 12 positions match TRBD1. This CDR3 has 16 amino acids. In germline, CDR1 is LGHNT, CDR2 FRNRAP. With V trimmed by 6 bases and J by 4 bases, 9 bases remained unmatched. CDR3 protein: CASGPGTGGFLTEAFF. The CDR3 nucleotides are TGTGCTAGTGGGCCTGGGACAGGGGGCTTTCTCACTGAAGCTTTCTTT.

CDR3 loop: CASSGGQNTYEQYF. CDR3 bases: TGTGCCAGCAGCGGGGGACAGAACACCTACGAGCAGTACTTC. This rearrangement joins TRBV3-1 (or the pseudogene TRBV3-2) to TRBJ2-7, with 7 bases fitting TRBD1. The V gene end was trimmed by 5 bases and the J gene end by 2 bases; junction bases not matched to a gene: 6. CDR1 and CDR2 (germline): LGHDT, YNNKEL (reference sequence). This CDR3 has 14 amino acids.

This chain connects TRBV4-3 to TRBJ1-6; D gene ambiguous. V shed 2 bases and J shed 9 bases, with 11 bases lying between them. The CDR3 is made up of 14 amino acids. Germline loops: CDR1 LGHNA, CDR2 YSLEER. This chain's CDR3 is CASSQSGWVSPLHF. CDR3 coding DNA: TGCGCCAGCAGCCAATCTGGATGGGTTTCACCCCTCCACTTT.

The chain couples TRBV4-1 to TRBJ2-7, with D unresolved. This CDR3 is built from 14 residues. CDR1 is MGHRA, CDR2 YSYEKL, per germline. V was shortened by 1 base and J by 1 base, with 8 bases between the two germline ends. CDR3 bases: TGCGCCAGCAGCCAAGTAGGCGGTTCCTACGAGCAGTACTTC. Encoded protein: CASSQVGGSYEQYF.

In this sample, this clone turned up once. The gene calls are TRBV9 and TRBJ2-1, with TRBD1 matching over 9 bases. This CDR3 spans 16 amino acids. Trimming took 0 bases from V and 4 from J; bases not matched to a gene: 5. Germline CDR1 SGDLS, CDR2 YYNGEE. CDR3: CASSVADGQGYNEQFF. CDR3 nucleotide sequence: TGTGCCAGCAGCGTAGCTGACGGACAGGGGTACAATGAGCAGTTCTTC.

V is TRBV11-2 and J is TRBJ1-1; 8 nucleotides line up with TRBD1. J was trimmed by 8 bases and V by 3 bases; bases with no gene match: 5. The CDR3 runs 13 residues. Germline values: CDR1 SGHAT, CDR2 FQNNGV. For the CDR3, the DNA is TGTGCCAGCAGCTTGGGTGGGACAGGAGAAGCTTTCTTT. Amino acids: CASSLGGTGEAFF.